The 27 T cell receptor beta chains given below trace back to one sample, sequenced in a study of identical twins. TCRdb ran MiXCR on the 5' RACE reads and lists one entry per CDR3 protein. Here the sample spans 150,000 or so distinct CDR3 sequences, 3% to 4.5% being singletons. Sequencing was performed on memory T cells sorted from blood. The receptors shown here come from a man aged 18 to 30 in good health.

The chain combines TRBV2 with TRBJ1-5, with D unresolved. Germline lookup yields CDR1 SNHLY and CDR2 FYNNEI. This CDR3 is 11 amino acids long. V was cut by 3 bases and J by 5 bases, with 2 bases left in between. The CDR3 spells CASSEDQPQHF. CDR3 nucleotides: TGTGCCAGCAGTGAGGATCAGCCCCAGCATTTT.

This clonotype was observed at least ten times. The rearrangement links TRBV20-1 to TRBJ2-7, with TRBD2 matching 11 bases. J gave up 8 bases and V 6 bases, and 15 bases lay outside the gene matches. This CDR3 has 15 residues. The germline V gene has CDR1 DFQATT and CDR2 SNEGSKA (reference sequence). The CDR3 bases are TGCAGTGCGTTCCTAGCGGGAGGTTCCCCTGGCAAGCAGTACTTC. Its protein product is CSAFLAGGSPGKQYF.

This clonotype has at least ten counts. This rearrangement joins TRBV7-6 to TRBJ2-1, with 15 bases aligning to TRBD2. The CDR3 is made up of 14 amino acids. In germline, CDR1 is SGHVS, CDR2 FNYEAQ. After removal of 9 bases from V and 7 bases from J, the junction contained 4 bases not matched to a gene. DNA for the CDR3: TGTGCCAGTGGGACTAGCGGGAGGTTAAATGAGCAGTTCTTC. Residues: CASGTSGRLNEQFF.

This clonotype appeared many times. J is TRBJ2-2 and V is TRBV5-1, with D perhaps matching TRBD2 (6 bases). Trimming removed 4 bases at V and 4 bases at J, with 11 bases between. Germline V gives CDR1 SGHRS, CDR2 YFSETQ. CDR3 length: 14 residues. As DNA, the CDR3 is TGCGCCAGCAGCCCGGGACTTCTCACCGGGGAGCTGTTTTTT. This translates into CASSPGLLTGELFF. The full variable domain, rest sourced from reference TRBV5-1 and TRBJ2-2, is KAGVTQTPRYLIKTRGQQVTLSCSPISGHRSVSWYQQTPGQGLQFLFEYFSETQRNKGNFPGRFSGRQFSNSRSEMNVSTLELGDSALYLCASSPGLLTGELFFGEGSRLTVL.

This clonotype was seen ten or more times. The chain recombines TRBV10-3 with TRBJ2-7; 11 bases map to TRBD2. CDR3 length equals 15 residues. V lost 6 bases, J lost 3 bases, and 7 bases stayed unmatched. Germline V gene data show CDR1 as ENHRY and CDR2 as SYGVKD. In DNA form, the CDR3 reads TGTGCCATCAGCCCGACTAGCGGGACAATCTACGAGCAGTACTTC. Its protein product is CAISPTSGTIYEQYF.

This clonotype was recorded at least ten times. V usage is TRBV19 and J usage is TRBJ2-6; no definite D call. The CDR3 is 13 amino acids. The germline V and J ends were trimmed by 9 bases and 2 bases, with 8 bases remaining between them. Looked up from germline, CDR1 is LNHDA and CDR2 is SQIVND (reference sequence). CDR3 nucleotide sequence: TGTGCCAGCACCGCCCCTGGGGCCAACGTCCTGACTTTC. This gives the protein CASTAPGANVLTF. Full variable domain (remainder filled in from reference TRBV19 and TRBJ2-6): DGGITQSPKYLFRKEGQNVTLSCEQNLNHDAMYWYRQDPGQGLRLIYYSQIVNDFQKGDIAEGYSVSREKKESFPLTVTSAQKNPTAFYLCASTAPGANVLTFGAGSRLTVL.

This clonotype occurred many times. The genes are TRBV7-2 and TRBJ2-1; TRBD2 is a possible D gene (7 bases). Germline CDR1 and CDR2: SGHTA and FQGNSA. Trimming took off 5 bases at V and 2 bases at J, with 16 bases between the two ends. The CDR3 contains 16 residues. The CDR3 coding sequence is TGTGCCAGCAGCGTCGCGGGGGCGGGAACCTACAATGAGCAGTTCTTC. As protein: CASSVAGAGTYNEQFF.

In its sample, this clonotype was seen many times. The rearrangement links TRBV29-1 to TRBJ1-1; D may be TRBD1 (6 bases). The germline V and J ends were trimmed by 6 bases and 1 base, with 24 bases remaining between them. CDR1 and CDR2 (germline): SQVTM, ANQGSEA. The CDR3 extends over 17 amino acids. The CDR3 here is CSVKALQGFSSNTEAFF. The CDR3 DNA follows: TGCAGCGTCAAAGCTCTCCAGGGGTTCTCATCGAACACTGAAGCTTTCTTT.

There are a few counts of this clonotype. This chain uses TRBV20-1 with TRBJ2-2; D assignment may be TRBD1 or TRBD2 (5 bases each). Trimming removed 0 bases at V and 5 bases at J, with 16 bases between. The CDR3 is 16 amino acids. CDR1 and CDR2 (germline): DFQATT, SNEGSKA (reference sequence). The CDR3 bases are TGCAGTGCTAGAGATAGGGACCGAGGACTTACCGGGGAGCTGTTTTTT. The encoded protein is CSARDRDRGLTGELFF.

This clonotype was picked up many times. CDR3 coding DNA: TGCAGTGCTAGGGCCTCTGGAGGGACATTAGCCAAAAACATTCAGTACTTC. This translates into CSARASGGTLAKNIQYF. The chain uses TRBV20-1 and TRBJ2-4, with D possibly being TRBD1 or TRBD2 (6 bases each). The CDR3 has 17 residues. Per germline, CDR1 DFQATT and CDR2 SNEGSKA (reference sequence). Trimming shortened V by 3 bases and J by 0 bases, and 18 bases separated the two germline ends.

This clonotype has a count of ten or more. J is TRBJ1-1 and V is TRBV29-1; possibly TRBD1 for D (5 bases). The CDR3 totals 13 residues. V gave up 7 bases and J gave up 2 bases, with 14 bases separating them. The germline V gene encodes CDR1 SQVTM and CDR2 ANQGSEA. The DNA of the CDR3 is TGCAGCGCCGGGCAGGGACCAAACACTGAAGCTTTCTTT. Protein sequence: CSAGQGPNTEAFF.

Ten or more counts support this clonotype. The chain uses TRBV2 and TRBJ2-7; D is perhaps TRBD1 or TRBD2 (5 bases each). Germline-derived CDR1 and CDR2 are SNHLY and FYNNEI. The CDR3 consists of 12 residues. V was clipped by 10 bases and J by 2 bases, with 12 bases between them. The CDR3 nucleotides are TGTGCCACCGGGACCCAAACCTACGAGCAGTACTTC. It yields the protein CATGTQTYEQYF.

The chain couples TRBV30 to TRBJ2-1, with 7 bases lining up with TRBD1. This CDR3 region has 12 residues. Per germline, CDR1 GTSNPN and CDR2 SVGIG (reference sequence). V lost 6 bases, J lost 6 bases, and 5 bases stayed unmatched. The CDR3 loop reads CACWTGTNEQFF. CDR3 coding DNA: TGTGCCTGTTGGACAGGAACCAATGAGCAGTTCTTC.

In its sample, this clonotype was seen many times. The CDR3 here is CASSPGTGLGNTIYF. CDR3 sequence (DNA): TGCGCCAGCAGCCCCGGGACAGGTCTTGGAAACACCATATATTTT. The genes are TRBV5-1 and TRBJ1-3; 8 nucleotides align to TRBD1. The CDR3 spans 15 residues. The trim removed 4 bases at V and 3 bases at J, leaving 6 bases unmatched. The germline V gene has CDR1 SGHRS and CDR2 YFSETQ.

This clonotype was seen repeatedly, ten times or more. V and J are TRBV5-6 and TRBJ1-6, with D uncertain. CDR1 is SGHDT, CDR2 YYEEEE, per germline. Trimming removed 3 bases at V and 10 bases at J, with 14 bases between. This CDR3 spans 14 amino acids. The CDR3 DNA is TGTGCCAGCAGCTCTGATACGCGAACCTCACCCCTCCACTTT. It encodes CASSSDTRTSPLHF.

This clonotype was detected ten times or more. This chain joins TRBV9 and TRBJ2-2, with 10 nucleotides matching TRBD2. V trimming: 2 bases; J trimming: 8 bases; junction bases outside the gene matches: 3. CDR3 length: 14 residues. The germline gives CDR1 SGDLS, CDR2 YYNGEE. This chain's CDR3 is CASSVSGRSGELFF. CDR3 nucleotide sequence: TGTGCCAGCAGCGTTAGCGGGAGGAGTGGGGAGCTGTTTTTT.

This clonotype was seen a few times. The chain recombines TRBV20-1 with TRBJ2-3; perhaps TRBD2 as D (5 bases). This CDR3 has 15 amino acids. Trimming took off 3 bases at V and 0 bases at J, with 13 bases between the two ends. In germline, CDR1 is DFQATT, CDR2 SNEGSKA (reference sequence). The CDR3 protein is CSARIGSGSTDTQYF. For the CDR3, the DNA is TGCAGTGCTAGGATAGGGAGCGGAAGCACAGATACGCAGTATTTT.

This clonotype has a count of ten or more. The chain joins TRBV6-1 to TRBJ2-1; D not certain. Trimming shortened V by 6 bases and J by 5 bases, and 17 bases separated the two germline ends. CDR1 and CDR2 (germline): MNHNS, SASEGT. This CDR3 is 15 amino acids long. DNA for the CDR3: TGTGCCAGCAGATTCATAGCCCGGGCCCACAATGAGCAGTTCTTC. Its protein product is CASRFIARAHNEQFF.

This clonotype was counted many times. CDR3 in amino acids: CASSQEDSKKTQYF. CDR3 nucleotides: TGTGCCAGCAGCCAAGAGGACTCCAAGAAGACCCAGTACTTC. The rearrangement links TRBV4-2 to TRBJ2-5; TRBD2 might be the D (5 bases). CDR3 size: 14 residues. Trimming stripped 0 bases from V and 6 bases from J, with 11 bases between. Per germline, CDR1 LGHNA and CDR2 YNFKEQ.

The sample holds many counts of this clonotype. V is TRBV14 and J is TRBJ2-7; TRBD1 is a possible D gene (6 bases). This CDR3 is 14 amino acids long. V gave up 5 bases and J gave up 2 bases, with 13 bases separating them. From germline, CDR1 is SGHDN and CDR2 FVKESK. This chain's CDR3 is CASSTTTGTYEQYF. CDR3 DNA sequence: TGTGCCAGCAGCACAACAACAGGGACCTACGAGCAGTACTTC.

This clonotype showed up many times. CDR3 DNA sequence: TGTGCCAGCAGCTTAAGGGGCCTCAAGGAGACCCAGTACTTC. This translates into CASSLRGLKETQYF. The chain recombines TRBV7-2 with TRBJ2-5; weak D call: TRBD1 (5 bases). Trimming pared 2 bases from V and 5 bases from J, leaving 12 bases between. Germline V gives CDR1 SGHTA, CDR2 FQGNSA. This CDR3 has 14 amino acids.

The sample holds many counts of this clonotype. V is TRBV7-2 and J is TRBJ2-2; D gene uncertain. V lost 4 bases and J lost 5, with 11 bases in between. The CDR3 sequence is 14 residues long. Germline CDR1 is SGHTA and CDR2 is FQGNSA. The CDR3 spells CASSSLIPTGELFF. The CDR3 nucleotides read TGTGCCAGCAGCTCCTTAATACCTACCGGGGAGCTGTTTTTT.

This clonotype was counted many times. The chain joins TRBV7-3 to TRBJ2-3; perhaps TRBD1 as D (5 bases). The CDR3 runs 15 residues. The V end was cut by 4 bases, the J end by 2 bases, with 13 bases between. Germline-derived CDR1 and CDR2 are SGHTA and FQGTGA. CDR3 DNA: TGTGCCAGCAGCTCATCAGGGCTCTTCACAGATACGCAGTATTTT. Translated, it gives CASSSSGLFTDTQYF. Variable domain in full (rest from reference TRBV7-3 and TRBJ2-3): GAGVSQTPSNKVTEKGKYVELRCDPISGHTALYWYRQSLGQGPEFLIYFQGTGAADDSGLPNDRFFAVRPEGSVSTLKIQRTERGDSAVYLCASSSSGLFTDTQYFGPGTRLTVL.

This clonotype occurred many times. The genes are TRBV6-5 and TRBJ1-1, with 12 bases matching TRBD1. CDR1 and CDR2 (germline): MNHEY, SVGAGI. The CDR3 is 18 residues long. V lost 6 bases to trimming and J lost 2 bases; unmatched junction nucleotides: 13. CDR3 in amino acids: CASSYLGTGGLSNTEAFF. The CDR3 DNA is TGTGCCAGCAGCTATCTCGGGACAGGGGGCCTATCCAACACTGAAGCTTTCTTT.

This clonotype was recorded at least ten times. The CDR3 nucleotides read TGTGCCAGCAGTAAGACAGGGAACACCGGGGAGCTGTTTTTT. Encoded protein: CASSKTGNTGELFF. The V gene is TRBV28, the J gene TRBJ2-2, with a tentative D call TRBD1 (6 bases). The CDR3 is 14 amino acids. CDR1 is MDHEN, CDR2 SYDVKM, per germline. The V end lost 5 bases, the J end lost 1 base, and 8 bases lay between the germline ends.

This clonotype was seen repeatedly, ten times or more. The V call is TRBV24-1, the J call TRBJ2-5, with 7 bases fitting TRBD1. This CDR3 contains 14 residues. Trimming at V came to 3 bases and at J to 2 bases, leaving 2 bases not matched to a gene. Germline CDR1 reads KGHDR; CDR2 reads SFDVKD. The DNA for the CDR3 is TGTGCCACCAGTGATCCGGGACAGCAAGAGACCCAGTACTTC. This codes for CATSDPGQQETQYF.

There are many counts of this clonotype. An end of the junction differs from the germline gene, which may be a read error. This chain joins TRBV12-3 or TRBV12-4 and TRBJ2-1; 12 bases align to TRBD2. This CDR3 comprises 19 residues. The CDR3 sequence is CASSVAGLAGGDRYNEQFF. In DNA, the CDR3 is TGTGCCAGCAGTGTAGCAGGGCTAGCGGGAGGGGACCGCTACAATGAGCAGTTCTTC.